Below, 7 T cell receptor beta chains from the same sample are listed, as sequenced in a study of T cell repertoires in cytomegalovirus infection. These receptors have no known antigen. TCRdb re-derived calls from the reads in MiXCR, one entry per CDR3 protein. Here the sample spans about 830,000 distinct CDR3 sequences, about 30% being singletons. The starting material was cultured CD8+ T cells from PBMCs, obtained from culture after CMV antigen stimulation. The receptor source for this set is a human donor in good health (CMV status not recorded). Some clones in this sample may be carry-over from other donors' samples.

The chain couples TRBV7-9 to TRBJ2-3; 8 bases map to TRBD2. The CDR3 spans 16 residues. The germline CDR1 and CDR2 sequences are SEHNR and FQNEAQ (reference sequence). J was trimmed by 2 bases and V by 5 bases; bases with no gene match: 9. The DNA for the CDR3 is TGTGCCAGCAGCCCTAGGGAGCGGGGGTTCACAGATACGCAGTATTTT. Encoded protein: CASSPRERGFTDTQYF.

This chain links TRBV6-5 with TRBJ2-2; 7 nucleotides align to TRBD2. The CDR3 length is 14 residues. Germline CDR1 MNHEY, CDR2 SVGAGI. With 4 bases clipped from V and 6 bases from J, the junction kept 5 bases outside the gene matches. The CDR3 protein is CASSSGGGPGELFF. CDR3 nucleotide sequence: TGTGCCAGCAGTTCCGGGGGAGGGCCCGGGGAGCTGTTTTTT.

This clonotype was counted a few times. The chain combines TRBV11-3 with TRBJ2-3, with D possibly called TRBD1 or TRBD2 (6 bases each). The V gene's germline CDR1 is SGHNT and CDR2 YENEEA. Trimming took off 5 bases at V and 0 bases at J, with 12 bases between the two ends. CDR3 length: 15 amino acids. CDR3: CASSRGESSTDTQYF. In nucleotides, the CDR3 is TGTGCCAGCAGCAGGGGGGAGTCTAGCACAGATACGCAGTATTTT.

The V gene is TRBV18, the J gene TRBJ1-1; D is possibly TRBD1 (6 bases). The germline V gene encodes CDR1 KGHSH and CDR2 LQKENI. The CDR3 totals 15 residues. Between the trimmed V and J ends, which lost 4 bases and 6 bases, there was a span of 18 bases. DNA of the CDR3: TGTGCCAGCTCACTCGTTCGCGGGACAAGCGCTGAAGCTTTCTTT. Protein product: CASSLVRGTSAEAFF.

Of note for this clonotype: A junction boundary mismatches the germline segment, possibly from a read error. The chain links TRBV12-3 or TRBV12-4 to TRBJ2-2, with 9 bases identical to TRBD2. The CDR3 spans 16 residues. The CDR3 region is CASSFSGGPNTGELFF. Here the CDR3 DNA reads TGTGCCAGTAGTTTTAGCGGGGGCCCAAACACCGGGGAGCTGTTTTTT.

This clonotype has a count of ten or more. The gene calls are TRBV11-2 and TRBJ2-7; the match to TRBD2 covers 7 bases. The trim removed 3 bases at V and 3 bases at J, leaving 11 bases unmatched. CDR1 and CDR2 (germline): SGHAT, FQNNGV. This CDR3 has 16 residues. CDR3 coding DNA: TGTGCCAGCAGCTTGGGCCAGACTGGCGGGGGCTACGAGCAGTACGTC. It yields the protein CASSLGQTGGGYEQYV.

The rearrangement uses TRBV12-3 or TRBV12-4 and TRBJ2-1, with 8 positions matching TRBD1. The length of the CDR3 is 15 residues. V lost 4 bases and J lost 8; bases outside the gene matches: 10. The DNA of the CDR3 is TGTGCCAGCAGTTGGCTGGAACAGGGGGTCTATGAGCAGTTCTTC. Protein product: CASSWLEQGVYEQFF.